Sequencing of this T cell receptor (beta chain) was carried out in a study of T cell changes during pregnancy in multiple sclerosis. Germline CDR1 MNHNS, CDR2 SASEGT. J gave up 9 bases and V 1 base, and 6 bases lay outside the gene matches. The CDR3 length is 15 residues. Assay: immunoSEQ multiplex PCR; the TCRdb copy retains only in-frame clones and omits some. Of 50,000 or so clones listed, approximately 90% are singletons. The clonotype originates from a female donor with multiple sclerosis, enrolled in a pregnancy study. The chain joins TRBV6-1 to TRBJ2-6, with 7 bases fitting TRBD1. This material consisted of CD8+ T cells from peripheral blood mononuclear cells, taken in the second trimester of pregnancy. The CDR3 loop is CASSEVGGSVNVLTF. DNA for the CDR3: TGTGCCAGCAGTGAAGTAGGGGGCTCAGTCAACGTCCTGACTTTC.